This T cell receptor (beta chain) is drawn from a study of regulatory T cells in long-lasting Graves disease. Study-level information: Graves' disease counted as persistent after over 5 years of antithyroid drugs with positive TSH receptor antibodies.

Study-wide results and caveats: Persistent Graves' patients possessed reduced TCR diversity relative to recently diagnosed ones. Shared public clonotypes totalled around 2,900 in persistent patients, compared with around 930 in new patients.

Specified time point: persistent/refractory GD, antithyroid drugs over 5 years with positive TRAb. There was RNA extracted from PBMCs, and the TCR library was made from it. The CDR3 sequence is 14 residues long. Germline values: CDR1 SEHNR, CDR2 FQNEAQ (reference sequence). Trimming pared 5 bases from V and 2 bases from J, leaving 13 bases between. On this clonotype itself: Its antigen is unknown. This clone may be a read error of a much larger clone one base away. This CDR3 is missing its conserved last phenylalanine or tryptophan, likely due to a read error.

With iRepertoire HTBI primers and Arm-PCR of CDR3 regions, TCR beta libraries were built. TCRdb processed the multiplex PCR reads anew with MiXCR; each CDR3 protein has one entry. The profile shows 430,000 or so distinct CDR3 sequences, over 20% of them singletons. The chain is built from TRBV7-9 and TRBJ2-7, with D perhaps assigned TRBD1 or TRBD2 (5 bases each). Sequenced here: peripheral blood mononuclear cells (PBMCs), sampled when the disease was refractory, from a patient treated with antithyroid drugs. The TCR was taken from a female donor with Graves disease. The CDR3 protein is CASSGGTEPYEQYS. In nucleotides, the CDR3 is TGTGCCAGCAGCGGGGGAACAGAACCCTACGAGCAGTACTCC.